The sequence of this T cell receptor (beta chain) was determined in a study of cytotoxic CD8 clonotypes in ibrutinib-treated CLL. Study overall: Partial responses totalled approximately 25 and complete responses 2; after median approximately 6 years, around 14 remained remitted and around twelve progressed.

Assay: immunoSEQ multiplex PCR; the TCRdb copy retains only in-frame clones and omits some. The sample records 250,000 to 350,000 clones, approximately 79% being singletons. In germline, CDR1 is KGHSH, CDR2 LQKENI. V lost 2 bases to trimming and J lost 4 bases; unmatched junction nucleotides: 0. The CDR3 consists of 13 residues. Sequenced here: PBMCs, sampled at disease progression, from a patient treated with ibrutinib. This TCR was recovered from a human donor with chronic lymphocytic leukemia. The rearrangement links TRBV18 to TRBJ2-3, with 7 bases identical to TRBD1. CDR3 amino acids: CASSPGQADTQYF. The CDR3 nucleotides are TGTGCCAGCTCACCAGGACAGGCAGATACGCAGTATTTT. Combining the CDR3 with reference TRBV18 and TRBJ2-3 gives the whole variable domain NAGVMQNPRHLVRRRGQEARLRCSPMKGHSHVYWYRQLPEEGLKFMVYLQKENIIDESGMPKERFSAEFPKEGPSILRIQQVVRGDSAAYFCASSPGQADTQYFGPGTRLTVL.